This TCR beta chain came from a study of response to subunit inactivated influenza vaccine. Regarding the study as a whole: The authors suggested that every seasonal influenza vaccination recruits few new T cells.

TCRdb ran MiXCR on the RT-PCR reads and lists one entry per CDR3 protein. The repertoire holds just under 250,000 distinct CDR3 sequences, with over 9% as singletons. In regard to this clonotype: What it binds is not known.

From germline, CDR1 is LGHNA and CDR2 YSLEER. The CDR3 sequence is 15 residues long. The V end was cut by 1 base, the J end by 2 bases, with 11 bases between. J is TRBJ2-5 and V is TRBV4-3; D is tentatively TRBD1 or TRBD2 (5 bases each). The input for sequencing was non-naive T cells sorted from PBMCs, taken approximately 15 days before vaccination. This sequence originates from a middle-aged man who received an inactivated influenza vaccine. CDR3 in DNA: TGCGCCAGCAGCCAAGCCGGGACCGAACAAGAGACCCAGTACTTC. Encoded protein: CASSQAGTEQETQYF.